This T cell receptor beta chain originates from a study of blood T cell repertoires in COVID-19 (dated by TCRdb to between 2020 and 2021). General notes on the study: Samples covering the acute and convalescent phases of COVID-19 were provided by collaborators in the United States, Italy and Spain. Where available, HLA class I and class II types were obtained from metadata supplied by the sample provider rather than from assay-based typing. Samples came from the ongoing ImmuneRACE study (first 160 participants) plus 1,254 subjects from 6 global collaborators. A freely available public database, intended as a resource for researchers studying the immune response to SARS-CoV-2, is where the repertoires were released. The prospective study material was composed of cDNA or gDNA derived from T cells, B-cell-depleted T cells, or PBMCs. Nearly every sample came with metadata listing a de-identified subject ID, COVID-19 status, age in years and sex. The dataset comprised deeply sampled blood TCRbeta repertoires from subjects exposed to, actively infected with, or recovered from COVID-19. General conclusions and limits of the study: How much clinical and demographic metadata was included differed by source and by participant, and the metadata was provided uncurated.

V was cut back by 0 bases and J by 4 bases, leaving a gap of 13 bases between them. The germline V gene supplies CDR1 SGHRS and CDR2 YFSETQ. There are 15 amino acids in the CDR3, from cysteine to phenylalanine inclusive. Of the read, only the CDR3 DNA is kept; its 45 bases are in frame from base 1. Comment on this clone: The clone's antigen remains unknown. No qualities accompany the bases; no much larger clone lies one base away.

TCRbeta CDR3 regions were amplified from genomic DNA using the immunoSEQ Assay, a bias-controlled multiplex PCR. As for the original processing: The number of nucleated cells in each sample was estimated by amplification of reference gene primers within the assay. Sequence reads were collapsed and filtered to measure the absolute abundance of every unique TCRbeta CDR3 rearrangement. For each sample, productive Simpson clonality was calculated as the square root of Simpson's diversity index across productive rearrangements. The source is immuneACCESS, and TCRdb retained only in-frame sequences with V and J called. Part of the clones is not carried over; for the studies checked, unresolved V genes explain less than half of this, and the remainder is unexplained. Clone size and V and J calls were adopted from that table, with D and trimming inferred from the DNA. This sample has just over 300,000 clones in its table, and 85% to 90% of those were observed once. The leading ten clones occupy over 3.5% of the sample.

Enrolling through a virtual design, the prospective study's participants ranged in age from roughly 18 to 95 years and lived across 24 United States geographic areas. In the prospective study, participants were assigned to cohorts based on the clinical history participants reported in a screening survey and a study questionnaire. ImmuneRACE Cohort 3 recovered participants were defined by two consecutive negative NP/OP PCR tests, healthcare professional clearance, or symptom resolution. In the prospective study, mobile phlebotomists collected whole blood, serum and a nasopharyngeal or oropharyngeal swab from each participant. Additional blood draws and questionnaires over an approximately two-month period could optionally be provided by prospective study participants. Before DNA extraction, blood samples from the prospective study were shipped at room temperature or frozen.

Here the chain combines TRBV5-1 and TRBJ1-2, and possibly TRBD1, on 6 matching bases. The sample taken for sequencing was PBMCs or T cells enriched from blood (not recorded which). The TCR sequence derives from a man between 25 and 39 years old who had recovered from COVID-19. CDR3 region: CASSLDGGLSYGYTF. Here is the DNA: TGCGCCAGCAGCTTGGACGGGGGGCTCAGCTATGGCTACACCTTC.